Listed below are T cell receptor beta chains from one sample, sequenced in a study of blood T cells in healthy people across ages. TCRdb reprocessed the 5' RACE reads with MiXCR, giving one entry per CDR3 protein. The sample records 1.5 million to 2 million distinct CDR3 sequences, roughly 30% being singletons. Sequenced sample: blood. The receptors originated from a woman aged 30 to 39 in good health. Each CDR3 is given with its conserved first and last residue. A D gene is named only where the DNA matches it firmly. Rows may omit the clone size; those that give it use once, few, many or a size class.

TRBJ1-2 few TRBD1 TRBV6-6 TGTGCCAGCAGTACCGAAGACAGGGGCGGAAGCTATGGCTACACCTTC CASSTEDRGGSYGYTF
TRBJ2-7 NA NA TRBV24-1 TGTGCCACCAGTGATCCCTCTCTGGGGGACAATGAGCAGTACTTC CATSDPSLGDNEQYF
TRBJ2-7 many NA TRBV28 TGTGCCAGCAGTTTTGCGTCCGAGCAGTACTTC CASSFASEQYF
TRBJ1-2 few TRBD1 TRBV5-1 TGCGCCAGCAGCCTCAATACCGGGACAGCTACGAATGGCTACACCTTC CASSLNTGTATNGYTF
TRBJ2-7 many NA TRBV5-1 TGCGCCAGCAGCAGGGACAACCCTTACGAGCAGTACTTC CASSRDNPYEQYF
TRBJ2-1 NA TRBD2 TRBV2 TGTGCCTCCAGGAACGGGCGGGGGGGACTTTACAATGAGCAGTTCTTC CASRNGRGGLYNEQFF
TRBJ2-4 few NA TRBV5-1 TGCGCCAGCAGCTTGGTTTCGGTTAATGAGCAGTACTTC CASSLVSVNEQYF
TRBJ2-1 NA TRBD1 TRBV5-5 TGTGCCAGCAGCCCAGGGGGCGTCGAGCAGTTCTTC CASSPGGVEQFF
TRBJ2-3 NA TRBD2 TRBV7-2 TGTGCCAGCAGCTCCGGACTAGCAGGAACGCAGTATTTT CASSSGLAGTQYF
TRBJ2-7 few NA TRBV7-2 TGTGCCAGCAGCTTAGGAAAAGGCGGACTGACCTACGAGCAGTACTTC CASSLGKGGLTYEQYF
TRBJ1-2 few NA TRBV29-1 TGCAGCGTTGTCCCCAACAGGGACGGCTACACCTTC CSVVPNRDGYTF
TRBJ2-3 NA TRBD1 TRBV6-4 TGTGCCAGCAGTGAAGAGTGGACAGGGTACACAGATACGCAGTATTTT CASSEEWTGYTDTQYF